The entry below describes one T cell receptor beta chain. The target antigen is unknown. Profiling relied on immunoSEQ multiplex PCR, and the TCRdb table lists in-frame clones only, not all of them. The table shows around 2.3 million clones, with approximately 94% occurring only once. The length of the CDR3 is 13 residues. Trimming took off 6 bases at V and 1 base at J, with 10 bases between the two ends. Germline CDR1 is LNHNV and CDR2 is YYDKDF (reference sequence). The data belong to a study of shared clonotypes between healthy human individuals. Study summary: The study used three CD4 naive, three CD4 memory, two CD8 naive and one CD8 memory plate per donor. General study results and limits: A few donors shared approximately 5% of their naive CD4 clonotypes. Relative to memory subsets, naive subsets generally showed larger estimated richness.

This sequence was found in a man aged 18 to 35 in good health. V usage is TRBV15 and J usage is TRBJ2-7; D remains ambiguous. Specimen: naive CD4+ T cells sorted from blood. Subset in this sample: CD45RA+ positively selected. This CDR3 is CATRRDPSYEQYF. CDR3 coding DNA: TGTGCCACCAGACGAGACCCGTCCTACGAGCAGTACTTC.